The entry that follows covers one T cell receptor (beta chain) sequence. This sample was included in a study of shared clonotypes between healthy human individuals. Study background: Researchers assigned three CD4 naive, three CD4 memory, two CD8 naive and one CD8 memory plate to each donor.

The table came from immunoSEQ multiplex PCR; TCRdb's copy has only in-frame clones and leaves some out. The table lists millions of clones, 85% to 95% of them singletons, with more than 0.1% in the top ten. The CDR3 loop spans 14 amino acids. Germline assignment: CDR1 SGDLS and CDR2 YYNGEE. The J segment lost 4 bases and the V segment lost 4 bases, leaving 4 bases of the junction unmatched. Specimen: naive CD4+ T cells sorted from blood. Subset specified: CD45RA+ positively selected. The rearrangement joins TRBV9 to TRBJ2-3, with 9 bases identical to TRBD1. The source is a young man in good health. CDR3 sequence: CASSRDRAPDTQYF. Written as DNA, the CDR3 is TGTGCCAGCAGCCGGGACAGGGCACCAGATACGCAGTATTTT.